The clone carrying this T cell receptor beta chain was picked up a small number of times. Every donor was a healthy person donating bone marrow. The sample originates from a study of cytomegalovirus exposure and HLA in healthy donors. This CDR3 has 16 amino acids. V shed 2 bases and J 0 bases; nucleotides not matched to a gene: 3. The germline CDR1 and CDR2 sequences are MNHNY and SVGAGI (reference sequence). It was with 60 Vbeta and 13 Jbeta primers that the PCR ran. Clones were read by immunoSEQ multiplex PCR, and TCRdb kept only the in-frame ones, dropping some. The table has about 130,000 clones, about 80% seen once; the top ten hold under 4.5%.

The sequence was collected from a woman aged 35 to 49 in good health and CMV-seronegative. The genes are TRBV6-6 and TRBJ1-4; 7 bases fit TRBD1. The sequencing sample was made of PBMCs. The CDR3 DNA follows: TGTGCCAGCAGTTACCGACAGGGTGCAACTAATGAAAAACTGTTTTTT. It yields the protein CASSYRQGATNEKLFF.